This TCR beta chain was sequenced in a study of molecular identifiers for immune sequencing clone quantification (dated by TCRdb to 2017 to 2018). With regard to the full study: For a replicate experiment, RNA from 20,000 or 100,000 naive CD8 T cells was divided into five aliquots, and four of the five aliquots were sequenced. CD8 T cells were used in a methods study to benchmark molecular-identifier clustering-based TCR repertoire sequencing (MIDCIRS) and TCR RNA copy counting.

The method was PCR. TCRdb names NextSeq 500 as the instrument used. Bulk TCR libraries were prepared as previously described, using TCR primers listed in Table S5. Total RNA was purified with the Qiagen AllPrep DNA/RNA kit. Before analysis, reads from multiple sequencing runs of the same library were pooled. On the authors' methods: Reads were retained only if an exact TCR constant sequence was present, and the retained reads were trimmed to 150 nt and grouped according to their 12-nt molecular barcodes. Reads within each barcode group were sub-clustered using a 15% Levenshtein threshold, and quality-weighted consensus sequences were constructed for each RNA molecule. Non-functional sequences were discarded, and so were lower-count sequences lying one edit away from another sequence. Based on fitting two negative binomial distributions, any barcode sub-cluster with under 20% of the maximum read count was discarded. The public reads were quality trimmed at Q25 with fastp and then assembled into clones with MiXCR by TCRdb, keeping productive beta chains. Entries are consolidated by CDR3 protein sequence, retaining the most common genes and DNA. These V and J calls are TCRdb output, not the study's own analysis. The sample table contains about 630,000 distinct CDR3 sequences; only one count was recorded for over 25% of them. The ten most abundant clones make up 0.78% of the sample.

The germline V and J ends show losses of 4 bases and 3 bases respectively, and no gene match explains 9 bases of the junction. Including cysteine and phenylalanine, the CDR3 has 14 amino acids. Only the CDR3 DNA is retained, 42 bases long and in frame from the first base. CDR1 and CDR2, looked up from the germline V gene, are SQVTM and ANQGSEA. Concerning this clonotype: Its cognate antigen has yet to be identified. Just one base apart from a much larger clone, this may be a read error.

General study outcomes and caveats: Identical TCR molecules sharing a barcode could cause highly expanded clone sizes to be underestimated. In CMV-specific effector cells, over 97% of molecules were held by clones above 20 RNA copies, whereas under 1% of molecules were held by such clones in naive cells. When barcode sub-clustering was omitted, TCR diversity was inflated by chimeric consensus sequences, with chimeras reaching as high as 47%. The naive libraries included spiked-in Jurkat TCR RNA (around 9 copies' worth), and this RNA is not part of the donor repertoire. Modeling indicated around 3.2 TCR RNA copies recovered per cell, compared with roughly 9.7 by digital PCR, which implies a capture efficiency of 25% to 35%. Spiked-in Jurkat TCR RNA equal to a single cell's worth was reported to be detectable even within 1,200,000 naive CD8 T cells.

Libraries of naive CD8 T cells were built from around 18,000 to 910,000 sorted cells, with 10%, 30% or 50% of the purified RNA used. Naive CD8 T cells were FACS-sorted as CD8+CD4-CCR7+CD45RA+ on a BD FACSAria II into RLT Plus buffer. To test detection sensitivity, Jurkat RNA equal to over nine TCR copies was added to samples of about 19,000-1,100,000 naive CD8 T cells. Enrichment of CD8 T cells was done with RosetteSep CD8+ T Cell Enrichment Cocktail plus Ficoll-Paque, and ACK red cell lysis came afterward. The receptor was isolated from a human donor in good health. Some libraries in this study had Jurkat cell RNA spiked in. The chain was built from TRBV29-1 and TRBJ2-7; TRBD1 agrees with 7 junctional bases. Sequencing was done on a sample of naive CD8+ T cells from blood, with Jurkat cell RNA spiked in. Explained via the paper, the cell subset or site label denotes: FACS-sorted CD8+CD4-CCR7+CD45RA+ naive T cells. The DNA reads as follows: TGCAGCGTTGCCCACCGGGACAGAAGCTACGAGCAGTACTTC. This yields the protein CSVAHRDRSYEQYF.